This T cell receptor beta chain was profiled in a study of Ad26.COV2.S vaccination and SARS-CoV-2 variants. Findings and caveats of the study: It is possible that the TCR breadth and depth analyses underestimated the total T cell responses.

Sequencing was performed with immunoSEQ multiplex PCR; in TCRdb, only in-frame clones are kept and a portion is missing. The repertoire holds roughly 500,000 clones, approximately 92% seen once, with 2.5% in the top ten. In the case of this clone: The target antigen is unknown.

CDR3 length equals 13 residues. The V end lost 6 bases, the J end lost 5 bases, and 8 bases lay between the germline ends. Treatment described: about 20 received Ad26.COV2.S at low or high dose, single or two shots; roughly 5 received placebo; per-sample allocation not given. The samples date from day 63 after the first vaccine or placebo injection. A Boston donor was an adult aged 18-55 years. The chain couples TRBV12-3 or TRBV12-4 to TRBJ1-6; D gene ambiguous. Sequences were derived from peripheral blood, sampled in a trial of Ad26.COV2.S vaccine versus placebo. The TCR sequence derives from a person aged 18-65 years who received the Ad26.COV2.S COVID-19 vaccine or a placebo. In DNA form, the CDR3 reads TGTGCCAGCAGCCTGACTAATAATTCACCCCTCCACTTT. Translated: CASSLTNNSPLHF.